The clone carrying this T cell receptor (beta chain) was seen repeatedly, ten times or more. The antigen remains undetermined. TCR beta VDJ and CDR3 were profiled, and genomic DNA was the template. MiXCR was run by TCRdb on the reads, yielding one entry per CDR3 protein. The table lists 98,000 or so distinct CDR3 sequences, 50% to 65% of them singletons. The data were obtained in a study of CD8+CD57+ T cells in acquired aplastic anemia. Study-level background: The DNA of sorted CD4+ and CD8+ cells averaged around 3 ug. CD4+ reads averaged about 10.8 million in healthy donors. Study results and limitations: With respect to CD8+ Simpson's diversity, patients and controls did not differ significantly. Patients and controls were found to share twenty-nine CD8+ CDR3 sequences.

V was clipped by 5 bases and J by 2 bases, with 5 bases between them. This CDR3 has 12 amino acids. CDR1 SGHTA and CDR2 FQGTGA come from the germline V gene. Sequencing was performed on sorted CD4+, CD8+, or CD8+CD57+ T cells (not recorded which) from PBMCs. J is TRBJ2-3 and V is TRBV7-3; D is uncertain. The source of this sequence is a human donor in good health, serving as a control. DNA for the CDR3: TGTGCCAGCAGCGACGACACAGATACGCAGTATTTT. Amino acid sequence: CASSDDTDTQYF.